Sequencing of this T cell receptor (beta chain) was carried out in a study of T cell repertoires in cytomegalovirus infection. Study as a whole: It was the public TCR beta signatures that indicated both CMV infection and matching HLA type. Study conclusions and caveats: The ex vivo response was dominated by HLA-C-restricted CMV-specific TCR beta clonotypes. Summed public TCR beta family frequency identified CMV carriers bearing the relevant HLA.

TCRdb fed the reads into MiXCR, producing one record per CDR3 protein. The sample lists 400,000 to 550,000 distinct CDR3 sequences, around 10% occurring once. Trimming removed 0 bases from V and 3 bases from J, with 5 bases in between. The CDR3 is 13 residues long. CDR1 is SGHDN and CDR2 is FVKESK in the germline V gene. With respect to this clonotype: Antigen: not known.

Sequencing was carried out using PBMCs. The chain combines TRBV14 with TRBJ1-1; no clear D gene. This sequence originates from a human donor in good health (CMV status not recorded). Some clones in this sample may be carry-over from other donors' samples. CDR3 residues: CASSQDPDTEAFF. The CDR3 nucleotides are TGTGCCAGCAGCCAAGATCCGGACACTGAAGCTTTCTTT.